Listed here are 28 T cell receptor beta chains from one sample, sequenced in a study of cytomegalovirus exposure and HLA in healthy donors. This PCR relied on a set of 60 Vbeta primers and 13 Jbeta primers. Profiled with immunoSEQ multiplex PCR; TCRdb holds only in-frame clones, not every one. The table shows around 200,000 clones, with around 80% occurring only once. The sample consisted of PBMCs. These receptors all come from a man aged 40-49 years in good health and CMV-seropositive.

The CDR3 nucleotides are TGTGCCAGCAGCAAGGACAGGGCGTCGGTCTACGAGCAGTACTTC. Its translation: CASSKDRASVYEQYF. This sequence joins TRBV6-5 and TRBJ2-7, with 8 bases lining up with TRBD1. J gave up 3 bases and V 6 bases, and 10 bases lay outside the gene matches. Germline V gene lookup returns CDR1 MNHEY and CDR2 SVGAGI. CDR3 length equals 15 residues.

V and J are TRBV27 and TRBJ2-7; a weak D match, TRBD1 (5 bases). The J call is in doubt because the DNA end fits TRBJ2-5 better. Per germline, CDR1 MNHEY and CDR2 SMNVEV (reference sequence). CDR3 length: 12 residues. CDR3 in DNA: TGTGCCAGCAGTTCGAAGGGGGAGACCCAGTACTTC. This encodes CASSSKGETQYF.

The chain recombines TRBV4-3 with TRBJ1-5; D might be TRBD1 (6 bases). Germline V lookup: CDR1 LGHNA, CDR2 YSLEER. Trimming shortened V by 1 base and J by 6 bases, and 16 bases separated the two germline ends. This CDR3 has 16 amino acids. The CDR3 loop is CASSQVSGAGVQPQHF. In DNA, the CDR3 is TGCGCCAGCAGCCAAGTCTCAGGGGCAGGGGTTCAGCCCCAGCATTTT.

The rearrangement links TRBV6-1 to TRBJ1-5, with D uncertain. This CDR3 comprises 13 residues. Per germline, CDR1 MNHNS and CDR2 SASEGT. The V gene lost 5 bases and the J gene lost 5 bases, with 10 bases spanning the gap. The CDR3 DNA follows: TGTGCCAGCAGTCCCCGAGCGGATCAGCCCCAGCATTTT. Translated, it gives CASSPRADQPQHF.

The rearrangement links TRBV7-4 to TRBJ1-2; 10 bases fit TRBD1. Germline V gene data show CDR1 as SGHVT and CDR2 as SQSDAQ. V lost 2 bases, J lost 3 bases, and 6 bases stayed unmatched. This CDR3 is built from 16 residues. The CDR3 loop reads CASSLIGQGGYYGYTF. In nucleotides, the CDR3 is TGTGCCAGCAGCTTAATCGGACAGGGGGGGTACTATGGCTACACCTTC. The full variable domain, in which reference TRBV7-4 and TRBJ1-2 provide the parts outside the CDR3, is GAGVSQSPRYKVAKRGRDVALRCDSISGHVTLYWYRQTLGQGSEVLTYSQSDAQRDKSGRPSGRFSAERPERSVSTLKIQRTEQGDSAVYLCASSLIGQGGYYGYTFGSGTRLTVV.

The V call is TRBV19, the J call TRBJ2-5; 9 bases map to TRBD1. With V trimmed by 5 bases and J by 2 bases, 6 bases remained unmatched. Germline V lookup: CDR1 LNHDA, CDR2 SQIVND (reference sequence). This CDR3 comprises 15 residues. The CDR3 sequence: CASSLGQGNQETQYF. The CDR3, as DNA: TGTGCCAGTAGTCTCGGACAGGGGAATCAAGAGACCCAGTACTTC. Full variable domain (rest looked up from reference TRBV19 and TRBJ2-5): DGGITQSPKYLFRKEGQNVTLSCEQNLNHDAMYWYRQDPGQGLRLIYYSQIVNDFQKGDIAEGYSVSREKKESFPLTVTSAQKNPTAFYLCASSLGQGNQETQYFGPGTRLLVL.

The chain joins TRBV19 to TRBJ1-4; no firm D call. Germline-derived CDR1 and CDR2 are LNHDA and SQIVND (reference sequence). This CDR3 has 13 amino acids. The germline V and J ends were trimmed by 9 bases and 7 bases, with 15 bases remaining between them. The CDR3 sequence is CASLHGSGEKLFF. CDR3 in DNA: TGTGCCAGCCTTCACGGGTCGGGTGAAAAACTGTTTTTT.

CDR3 region: CSVAGTGAHEQYF. Written as DNA, the CDR3 is TGCAGCGTCGCCGGGACAGGGGCCCACGAGCAGTACTTC. The chain recombines TRBV29-1 with TRBJ2-7; 10 bases map to TRBD1. Germline loops: CDR1 SQVTM, CDR2 ANQGSEA. Trimming cost V 6 bases and J 5 bases; bases outside gene matches: 7. This CDR3 spans 13 amino acids.

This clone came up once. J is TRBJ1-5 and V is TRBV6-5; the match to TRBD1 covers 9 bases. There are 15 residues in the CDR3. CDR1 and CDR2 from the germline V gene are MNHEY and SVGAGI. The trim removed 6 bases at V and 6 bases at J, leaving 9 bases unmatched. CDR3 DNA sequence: TGTGCCAGCAGCGTCGACAGGGGGGGAAGTCAGCCCCAGCATTTT. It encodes CASSVDRGGSQPQHF.

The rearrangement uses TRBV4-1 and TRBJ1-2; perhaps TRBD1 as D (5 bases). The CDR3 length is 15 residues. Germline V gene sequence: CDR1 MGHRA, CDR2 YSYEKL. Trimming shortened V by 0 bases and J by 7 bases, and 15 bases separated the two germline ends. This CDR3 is CASSQDHLLGGGYTF. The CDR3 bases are TGCGCCAGCAGCCAAGATCATCTCTTGGGGGGTGGCTACACCTTC.

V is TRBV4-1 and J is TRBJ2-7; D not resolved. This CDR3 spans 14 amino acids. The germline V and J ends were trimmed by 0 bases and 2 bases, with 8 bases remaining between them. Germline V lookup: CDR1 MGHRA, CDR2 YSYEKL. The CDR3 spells CASSQEGRPYEQYF. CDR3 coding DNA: TGCGCCAGCAGCCAAGAGGGCAGGCCCTACGAGCAGTACTTC.

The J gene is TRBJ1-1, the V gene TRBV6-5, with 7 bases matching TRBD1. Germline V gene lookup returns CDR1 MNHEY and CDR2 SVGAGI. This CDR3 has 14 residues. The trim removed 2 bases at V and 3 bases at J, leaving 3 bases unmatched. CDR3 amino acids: CASSYAGQYTEAFF. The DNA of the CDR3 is TGTGCCAGCAGTTACGCGGGACAGTACACTGAAGCTTTCTTT.

The CDR3 DNA is TGTGCCAGCAGTGTTGCGGGGGGGCCGCGGGAGACCCAGTACTTC. This encodes CASSVAGGPRETQYF. This sequence joins TRBV25-1 and TRBJ2-5; 9 bases are shared with TRBD2. Germline CDR1 MGHDK, CDR2 SYGVNS. CDR3 length equals 15 residues. Trimming at V came to 4 bases and at J to 5 bases, leaving 8 bases not matched to a gene.

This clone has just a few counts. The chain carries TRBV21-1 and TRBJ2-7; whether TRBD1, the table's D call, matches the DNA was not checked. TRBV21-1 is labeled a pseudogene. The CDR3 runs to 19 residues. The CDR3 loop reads CASSKRQSNQGGGTHEQYF. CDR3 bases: TGTGCCAGCAGCAAAAGACAAAGCAATCAGGGGGGTGGAACGCACGAGCAGTACTTC.

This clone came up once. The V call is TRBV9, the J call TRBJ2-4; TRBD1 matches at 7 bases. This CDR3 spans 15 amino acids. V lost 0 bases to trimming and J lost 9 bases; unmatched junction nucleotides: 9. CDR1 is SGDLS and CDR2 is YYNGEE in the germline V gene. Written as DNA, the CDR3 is TGTGCCAGCAGCGTAGGAGGGACCGGGACAGTCATTCAGTACTTC. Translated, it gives CASSVGGTGTVIQYF.

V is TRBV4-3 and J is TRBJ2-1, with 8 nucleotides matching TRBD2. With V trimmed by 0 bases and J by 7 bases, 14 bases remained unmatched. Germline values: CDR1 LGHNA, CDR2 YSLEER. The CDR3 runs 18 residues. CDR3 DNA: TGCGCCAGCAGCCAAGAACAGGCTAGCGGGCCGTATGGGAATGAGCAGTTCTTC. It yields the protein CASSQEQASGPYGNEQFF.

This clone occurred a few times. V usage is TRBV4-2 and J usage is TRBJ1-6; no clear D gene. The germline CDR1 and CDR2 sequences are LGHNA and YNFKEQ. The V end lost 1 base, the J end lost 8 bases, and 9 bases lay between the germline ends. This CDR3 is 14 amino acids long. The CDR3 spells CASSQGLEDSPLHF. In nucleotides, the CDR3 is TGTGCCAGCAGCCAAGGTCTAGAGGATTCACCCCTCCACTTT.

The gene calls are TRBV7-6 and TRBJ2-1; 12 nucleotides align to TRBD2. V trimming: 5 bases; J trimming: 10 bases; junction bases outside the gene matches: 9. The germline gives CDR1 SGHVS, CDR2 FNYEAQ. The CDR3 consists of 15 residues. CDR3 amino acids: CASSLLLAGGYEQFF. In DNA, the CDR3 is TGTGCCAGCAGCCTACTACTAGCGGGGGGCTACGAGCAGTTCTTC. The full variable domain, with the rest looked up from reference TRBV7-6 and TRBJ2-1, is GAGVSQSPRYKVTKRGQDVALRCDPISGHVSLYWYRQALGQGPEFLTYFNYEAQQDKSGLPNDRFSAERPEGSISTLTIQRTEQRDSAMYRCASSLLLAGGYEQFFGPGTRLTVL.

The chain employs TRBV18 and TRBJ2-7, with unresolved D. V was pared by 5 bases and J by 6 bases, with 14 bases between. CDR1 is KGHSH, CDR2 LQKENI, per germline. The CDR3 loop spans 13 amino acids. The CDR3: CASSTLDSVEQYF. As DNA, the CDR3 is TGTGCCAGCTCAACGCTAGATTCGGTCGAGCAGTACTTC.

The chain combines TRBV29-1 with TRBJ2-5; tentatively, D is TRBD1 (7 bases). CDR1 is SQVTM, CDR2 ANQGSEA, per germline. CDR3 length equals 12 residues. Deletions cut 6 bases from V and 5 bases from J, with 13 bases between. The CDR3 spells CSVVQGRETQYF. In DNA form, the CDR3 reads TGCAGCGTCGTACAGGGGAGGGAGACCCAGTACTTC.

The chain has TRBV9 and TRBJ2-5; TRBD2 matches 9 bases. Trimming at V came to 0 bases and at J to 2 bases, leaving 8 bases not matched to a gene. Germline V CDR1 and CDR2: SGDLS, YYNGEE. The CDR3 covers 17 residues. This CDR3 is CASSVGRRGGQQETQYF. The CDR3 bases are TGTGCCAGCAGCGTAGGGAGGCGGGGGGGTCAACAAGAGACCCAGTACTTC.

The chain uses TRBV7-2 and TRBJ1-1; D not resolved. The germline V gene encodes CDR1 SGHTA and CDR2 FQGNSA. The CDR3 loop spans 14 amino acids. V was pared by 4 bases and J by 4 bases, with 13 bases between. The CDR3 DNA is TGTGCCAGCAGCTCCCCGACACCGCCCACTGAAGCTTTCTTT. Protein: CASSSPTPPTEAFF.

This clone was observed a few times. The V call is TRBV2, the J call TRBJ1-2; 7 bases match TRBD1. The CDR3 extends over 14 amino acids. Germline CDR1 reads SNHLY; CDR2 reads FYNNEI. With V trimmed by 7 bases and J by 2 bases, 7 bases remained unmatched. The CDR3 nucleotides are TGTGCCAGCAACACAGGGGACCTAAACTATGGCTACACCTTC. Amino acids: CASNTGDLNYGYTF.

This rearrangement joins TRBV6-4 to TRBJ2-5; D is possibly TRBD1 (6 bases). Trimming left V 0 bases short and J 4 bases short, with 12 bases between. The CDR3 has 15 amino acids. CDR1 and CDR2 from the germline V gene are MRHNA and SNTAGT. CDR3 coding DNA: TGTGCCAGCAGTGACTCTTTCCCGACAGGAGAGACCCAGTACTTC. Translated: CASSDSFPTGETQYF.

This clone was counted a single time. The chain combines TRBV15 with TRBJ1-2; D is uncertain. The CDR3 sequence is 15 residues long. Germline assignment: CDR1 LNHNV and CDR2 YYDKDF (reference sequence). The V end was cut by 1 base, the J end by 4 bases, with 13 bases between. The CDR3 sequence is CATSRGGLPFYGYTF. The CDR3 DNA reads TGTGCCACCAGCAGAGGTGGGCTACCCTTCTATGGCTACACCTTC.

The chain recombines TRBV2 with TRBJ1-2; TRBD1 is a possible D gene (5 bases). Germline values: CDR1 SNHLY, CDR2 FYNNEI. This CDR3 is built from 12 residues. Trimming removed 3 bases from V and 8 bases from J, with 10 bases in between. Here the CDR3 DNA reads TGTGCCAGCAGTGACAGGGCTTACGGCTACACCTTC. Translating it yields CASSDRAYGYTF.

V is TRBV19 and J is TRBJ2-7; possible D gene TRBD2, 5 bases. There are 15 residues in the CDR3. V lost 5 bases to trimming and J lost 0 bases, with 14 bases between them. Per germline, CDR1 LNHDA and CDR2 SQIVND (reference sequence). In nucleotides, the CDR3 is TGTGCCAGTAGTGCCCCGGGGATGAGCTCCTACGAGCAGTACTTC. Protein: CASSAPGMSSYEQYF.

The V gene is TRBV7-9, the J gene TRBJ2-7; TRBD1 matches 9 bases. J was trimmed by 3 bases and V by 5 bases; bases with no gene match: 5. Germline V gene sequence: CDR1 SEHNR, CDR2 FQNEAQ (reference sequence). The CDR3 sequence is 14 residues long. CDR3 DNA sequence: TGTGCCAGCAGCCCCGGGACAGGGCTCTACGAGCAGTACTTC. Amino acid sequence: CASSPGTGLYEQYF.